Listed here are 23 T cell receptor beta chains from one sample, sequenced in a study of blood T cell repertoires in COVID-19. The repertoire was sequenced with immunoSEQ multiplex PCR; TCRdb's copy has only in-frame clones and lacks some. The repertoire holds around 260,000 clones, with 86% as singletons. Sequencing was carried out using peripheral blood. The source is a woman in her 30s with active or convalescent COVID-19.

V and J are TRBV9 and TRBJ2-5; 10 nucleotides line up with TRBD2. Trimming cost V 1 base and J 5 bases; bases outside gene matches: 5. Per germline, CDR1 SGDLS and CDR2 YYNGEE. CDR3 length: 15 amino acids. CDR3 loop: CASSVRAGGRETQYF. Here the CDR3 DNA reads TGTGCCAGCAGCGTACGAGCGGGGGGGCGGGAGACCCAGTACTTC. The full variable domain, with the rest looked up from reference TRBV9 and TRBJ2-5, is DSGVTQTPKHLITATGQRVTLRCSPRSGDLSVYWYQQSLDQGLQFLIQYYNGEERAKGNILERFSAQQFPDLHSELNLSSLELGDSALYFCASSVRAGGRETQYFGPGTRLLVL.

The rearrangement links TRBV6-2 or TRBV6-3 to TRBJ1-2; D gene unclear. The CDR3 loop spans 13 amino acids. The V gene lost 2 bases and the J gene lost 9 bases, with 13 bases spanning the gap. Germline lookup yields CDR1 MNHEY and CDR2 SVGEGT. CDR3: CASSYAPTGSYTF. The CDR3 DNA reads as TGTGCCAGCAGTTACGCCCCAACGGGGAGCTACACCTTC.

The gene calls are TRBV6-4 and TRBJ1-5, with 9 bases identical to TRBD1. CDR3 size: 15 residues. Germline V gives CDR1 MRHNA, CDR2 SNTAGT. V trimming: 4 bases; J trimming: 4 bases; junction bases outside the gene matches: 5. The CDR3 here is CASSVQGAWNQPQHF. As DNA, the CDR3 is TGTGCCAGCAGTGTACAGGGGGCATGGAATCAGCCCCAGCATTTT.

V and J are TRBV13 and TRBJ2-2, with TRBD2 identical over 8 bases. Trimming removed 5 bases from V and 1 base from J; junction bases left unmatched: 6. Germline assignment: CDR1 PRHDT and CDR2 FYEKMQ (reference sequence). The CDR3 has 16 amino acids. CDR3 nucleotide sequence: TGTGCCAGCAGCGCAGCGGGGGCCTGGAACACCGGGGAGCTGTTTTTT. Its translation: CASSAAGAWNTGELFF. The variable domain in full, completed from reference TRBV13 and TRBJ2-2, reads AAGVIQSPRHLIKEKRETATLKCYPIPRHDTVYWYQQGPGQDPQFLISFYEKMQSDKGSIPDRFSAQQFSDYHSELNMSSLELGDSALYFCASSAAGAWNTGELFFGEGSRLTVL.

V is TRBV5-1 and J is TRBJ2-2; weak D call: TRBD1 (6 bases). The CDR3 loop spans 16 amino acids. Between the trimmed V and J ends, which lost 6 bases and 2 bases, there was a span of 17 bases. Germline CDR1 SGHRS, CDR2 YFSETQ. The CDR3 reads CASNGGGRLNTGELFF. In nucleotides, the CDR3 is TGCGCCAGCAATGGGGGCGGCAGACTTAACACCGGGGAGCTGTTTTTT.

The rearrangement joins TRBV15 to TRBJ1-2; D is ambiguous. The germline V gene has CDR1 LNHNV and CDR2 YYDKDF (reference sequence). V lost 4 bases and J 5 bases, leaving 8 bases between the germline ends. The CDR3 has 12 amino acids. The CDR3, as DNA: TGTGCCACCAGCAATAGCGGGTATGGCTACACCTTC. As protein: CATSNSGYGYTF.

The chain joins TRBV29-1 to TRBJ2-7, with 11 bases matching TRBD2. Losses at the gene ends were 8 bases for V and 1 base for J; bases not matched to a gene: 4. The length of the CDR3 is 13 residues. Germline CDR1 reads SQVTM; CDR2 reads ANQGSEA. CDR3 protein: CSTASGGSYEQYF. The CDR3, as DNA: TGCAGCACGGCTAGCGGGGGGTCCTACGAGCAGTACTTC.

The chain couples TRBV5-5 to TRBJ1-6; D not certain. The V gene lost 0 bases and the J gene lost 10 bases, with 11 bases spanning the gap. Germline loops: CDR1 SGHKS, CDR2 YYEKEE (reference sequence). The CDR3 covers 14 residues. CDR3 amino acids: CASSLAQVRSPLHF. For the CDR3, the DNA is TGTGCCAGCAGCTTGGCGCAGGTCCGATCACCCCTCCACTTT.

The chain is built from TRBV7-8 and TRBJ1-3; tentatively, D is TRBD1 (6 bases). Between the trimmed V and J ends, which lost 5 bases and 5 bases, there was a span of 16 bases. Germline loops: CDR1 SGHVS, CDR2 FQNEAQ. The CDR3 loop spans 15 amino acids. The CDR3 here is CASSPPRGFRNTIYF. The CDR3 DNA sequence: TGTGCCAGCAGCCCCCCCAGGGGATTCAGAAACACCATATATTTT. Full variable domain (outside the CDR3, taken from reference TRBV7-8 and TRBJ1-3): GAGVSQSPRYKVAKRGQDVALRCDPISGHVSLFWYQQALGQGPEFLTYFQNEAQLDKSGLPSDRFFAERPEGSVSTLKIQRTQQEDSAVYLCASSPPRGFRNTIYFGEGSWLTVV.

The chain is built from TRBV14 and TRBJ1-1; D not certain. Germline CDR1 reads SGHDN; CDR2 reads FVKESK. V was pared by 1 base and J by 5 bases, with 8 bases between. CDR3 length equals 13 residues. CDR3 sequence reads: CASSQGRYTEAFF. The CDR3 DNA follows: TGTGCCAGCAGCCAAGGGAGGTATACTGAAGCTTTCTTT.

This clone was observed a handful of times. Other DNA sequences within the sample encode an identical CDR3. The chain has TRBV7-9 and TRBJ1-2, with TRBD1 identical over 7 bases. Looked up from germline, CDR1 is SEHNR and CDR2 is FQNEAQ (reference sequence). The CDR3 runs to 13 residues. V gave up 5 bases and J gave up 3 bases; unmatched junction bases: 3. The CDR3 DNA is TGTGCCAGCAGCATTGACAGGGACTATGGCTACACCTTC. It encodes CASSIDRDYGYTF.

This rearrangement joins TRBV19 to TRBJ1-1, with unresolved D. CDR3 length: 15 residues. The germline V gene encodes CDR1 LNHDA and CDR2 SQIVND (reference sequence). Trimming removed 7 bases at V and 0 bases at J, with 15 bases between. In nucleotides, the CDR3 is TGTGCCAGTAACCCTGCGTCCGGGTTGAACACTGAAGCTTTCTTT. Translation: CASNPASGLNTEAFF.

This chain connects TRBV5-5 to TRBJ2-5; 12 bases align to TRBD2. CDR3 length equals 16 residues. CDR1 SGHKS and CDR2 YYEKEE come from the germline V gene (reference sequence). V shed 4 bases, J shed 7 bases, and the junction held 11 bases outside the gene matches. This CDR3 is CASSPPTSGGGGTQYF. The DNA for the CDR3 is TGTGCCAGCAGCCCCCCGACTAGCGGGGGAGGCGGGACCCAGTACTTC.

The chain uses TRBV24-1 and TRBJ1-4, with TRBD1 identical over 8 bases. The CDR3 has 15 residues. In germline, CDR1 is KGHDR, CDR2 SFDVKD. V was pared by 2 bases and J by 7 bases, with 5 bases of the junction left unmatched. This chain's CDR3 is CATSDSGGAGEKLFF. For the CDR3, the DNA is TGTGCCACCAGTGATTCAGGGGGCGCGGGTGAAAAACTGTTTTTT.

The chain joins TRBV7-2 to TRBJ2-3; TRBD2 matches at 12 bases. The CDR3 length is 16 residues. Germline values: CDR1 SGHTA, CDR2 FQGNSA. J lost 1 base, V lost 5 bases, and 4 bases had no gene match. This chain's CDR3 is CASSPSGGVGTDTQYF. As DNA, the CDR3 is TGTGCCAGCAGCCCTAGCGGGGGGGTGGGCACAGATACGCAGTATTTT.

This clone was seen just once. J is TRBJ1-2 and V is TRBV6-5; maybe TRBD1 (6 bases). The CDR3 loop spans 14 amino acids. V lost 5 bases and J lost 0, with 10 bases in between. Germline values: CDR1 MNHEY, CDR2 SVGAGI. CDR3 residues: CASSTGIANYGYTF. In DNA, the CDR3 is TGTGCCAGCAGTACAGGGATTGCTAACTATGGCTACACCTTC.

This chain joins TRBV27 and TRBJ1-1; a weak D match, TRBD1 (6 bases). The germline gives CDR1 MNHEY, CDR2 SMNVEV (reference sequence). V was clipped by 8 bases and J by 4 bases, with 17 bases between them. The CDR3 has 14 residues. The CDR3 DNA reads TGTGCCAGCCGATTCCTCCAGGGGCGCACTGAAGCTTTCTTT. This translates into CASRFLQGRTEAFF.

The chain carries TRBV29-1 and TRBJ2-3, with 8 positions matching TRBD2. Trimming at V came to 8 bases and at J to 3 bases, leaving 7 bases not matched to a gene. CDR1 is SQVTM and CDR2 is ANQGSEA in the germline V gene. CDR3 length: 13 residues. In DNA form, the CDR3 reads TGCAGCATAAGGACTAGCCGAACAGATACGCAGTATTTT. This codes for CSIRTSRTDTQYF.

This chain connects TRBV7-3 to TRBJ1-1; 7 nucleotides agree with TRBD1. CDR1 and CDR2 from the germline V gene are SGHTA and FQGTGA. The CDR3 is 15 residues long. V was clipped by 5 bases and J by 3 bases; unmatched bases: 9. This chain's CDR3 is CASSPTGVWDTEAFF. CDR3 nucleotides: TGTGCCAGCAGCCCCACAGGGGTTTGGGACACTGAAGCTTTCTTT.

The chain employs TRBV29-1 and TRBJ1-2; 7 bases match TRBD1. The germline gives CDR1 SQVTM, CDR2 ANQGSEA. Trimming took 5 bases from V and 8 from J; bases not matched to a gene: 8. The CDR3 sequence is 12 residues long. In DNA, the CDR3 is TGCAGCGTTACCCGACAGGGCTACGGCTACACCTTC. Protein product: CSVTRQGYGYTF. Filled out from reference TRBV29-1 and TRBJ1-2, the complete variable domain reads SAVISQKPSRDICQRGTSLTIQCQVDSQVTMMFWYRQQPGQSLTLIATANQGSEATYESGFVIDKFPISRPNLTFSTLTVSNMSPEDSSIYLCSVTRQGYGYTFGSGTRLTVV.

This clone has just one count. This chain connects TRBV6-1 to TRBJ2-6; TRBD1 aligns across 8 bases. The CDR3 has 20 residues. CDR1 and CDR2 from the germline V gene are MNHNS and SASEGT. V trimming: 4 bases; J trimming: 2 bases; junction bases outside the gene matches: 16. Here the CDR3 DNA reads TGTGCCAGCAGTGCCCCGGAGAGGTCAGGGGGCGTACCTGGGGCCAACGTCCTGACTTTC. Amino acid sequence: CASSAPERSGGVPGANVLTF.

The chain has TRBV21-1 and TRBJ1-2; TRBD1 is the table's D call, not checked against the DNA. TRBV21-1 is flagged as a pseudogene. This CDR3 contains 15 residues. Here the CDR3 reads CASSNGNRVDYGYTF. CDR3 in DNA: TGTGCCAGCAGCAATGGGAACAGGGTAGACTATGGCTACACCTTC.

DNA of the CDR3: TGTGCCAGCAGCTCCACAGGGGGTACTAATGAAAAACTGTTTTTT. It codes for CASSSTGGTNEKLFF. The chain couples TRBV5-4 to TRBJ1-4; TRBD1 agrees at 8 bases. This CDR3 region has 15 residues. The ends lost 3 bases at V and 2 bases at J; junction bases unmatched: 3. Germline values: CDR1 SGHNT, CDR2 YYREEE (reference sequence).